Presented here are 13 T cell receptor beta chains from one specimen sequenced in a study of T-cell memory formation after mild COVID-19. TCRdb fed the 5' RACE reads into MiXCR, producing one record per CDR3 protein. The sample records 400,000 to 500,000 distinct CDR3 sequences, 20% to 25% being singletons. Specimen: PBMCs or a T cell subset sorted from them (not recorded which). The receptor source for this set is an adult woman who had mild COVID-19 (a few samples of this study predate the infection). Cell type and time point are not known.

This clonotype was detected only a few times. The genes are TRBV10-3 and TRBJ2-2; possibly TRBD1 or TRBD2 for D (5 bases each). The CDR3 has 14 amino acids. CDR1 is ENHRY, CDR2 SYGVKD, per germline. Trimming took 8 bases from V and 2 from J, leaving 12 bases between them. The CDR3 here is CAIQGRGNTGELFF. The DNA of the CDR3 is TGTGCCATCCAGGGCCGGGGAAACACCGGGGAGCTGTTTTTT.

The genes are TRBV11-2 and TRBJ2-5; possibly TRBD2 for D (5 bases). Germline V lookup: CDR1 SGHAT, CDR2 FQNNGV. Between the trimmed V and J ends, which lost 5 bases and 10 bases, there was a span of 20 bases. The CDR3 sequence is 14 residues long. The CDR3, as DNA: TGTGCCAGCAGCCCCCCACCCACTAGTTCTATCCAGTACTTC. Amino acid sequence: CASSPPPTSSIQYF.

This clonotype was seen a few times. CDR3 nucleotides: TGTGCCTGGAGTTGGGGGCGGATAGATACGCAGTATTTT. This codes for CAWSWGRIDTQYF. The rearrangement links TRBV30 to TRBJ2-3, with TRBD1 as a possible D gene (6 bases). Trimming shortened V by 2 bases and J by 5 bases, and 11 bases separated the two germline ends. Per germline, CDR1 GTSNPN and CDR2 SVGIG (reference sequence). This CDR3 is 13 amino acids long.

The chain employs TRBV18 and TRBJ2-3, with 10 bases identical to TRBD2. The trim removed 3 bases at V and 2 bases at J, leaving 5 bases unmatched. The CDR3 loop spans 16 amino acids. Germline CDR1 and CDR2: KGHSH and LQKENI. CDR3 in amino acids: CASSPPSGSPTDTQYF. In DNA, the CDR3 is TGTGCCAGCTCACCCCCTAGCGGGAGTCCCACAGATACGCAGTATTTT. Together with reference TRBV18 and TRBJ2-3, the CDR3 gives the full variable domain: NAGVMQNPRHLVRRRGQEARLRCSPMKGHSHVYWYRQLPEEGLKFMVYLQKENIIDESGMPKERFSAEFPKEGPSILRIQQVVRGDSAAYFCASSPPSGSPTDTQYFGPGTRLTVL.

This clonotype was seen more than once but under ten times. V gene TRBV6-5 combines with J gene TRBJ2-2, with D possibly being TRBD2 (6 bases). The germline CDR1 and CDR2 sequences are MNHEY and SVGAGI. The CDR3 has 15 residues. The ends were cut back, 1 base at V and 1 base at J, with 7 bases in the middle. The CDR3 sequence: CASSYLGGNTGELFF. Here the CDR3 DNA reads TGTGCCAGCAGTTACTTGGGGGGGAACACCGGGGAGCTGTTTTTT.

This clonotype was counted many times. The rearrangement joins TRBV6-5 to TRBJ2-2; possible D gene TRBD1, 6 bases. Germline CDR1 and CDR2: MNHEY and SVGAGI. V was trimmed by 7 bases and J by 0 bases, leaving 12 bases between them. This CDR3 region has 15 residues. The CDR3 DNA sequence: TGTGCCAGCACTCCCCGACAGGCGAACACCGGGGAGCTGTTTTTT. Protein sequence: CASTPRQANTGELFF.

This clonotype was counted only a few times. The rearrangement uses TRBV29-1 and TRBJ2-7; D possibly corresponds to TRBD1 (5 bases). The CDR3 runs 13 residues. Germline V lookup: CDR1 SQVTM, CDR2 ANQGSEA. V was shortened by 3 bases and J by 3 bases, with 12 bases between the two germline ends. The CDR3 coding sequence is TGCAGCGTTGAGGCGGCAGGGTTCTACGAGCAGTACTTC. Its translation: CSVEAAGFYEQYF.

This chain links TRBV7-3 with TRBJ2-3, with D possibly being TRBD1 (6 bases). V lost 6 bases, J lost 0 bases, and 13 bases lay in between. This CDR3 has 15 amino acids. Germline lookup yields CDR1 SGHTA and CDR2 FQGTGA. The CDR3 sequence: CASRLGTLSTDTQYF. CDR3 bases: TGTGCCAGCAGATTAGGGACACTTAGCACAGATACGCAGTATTTT.

This clonotype was counted between two and nine times. The junction departs from the called germline gene at one end, perhaps through a read error. CDR3 coding DNA: TGTGCCAGCAGCTATAGCATCAGGGTGGATAAATCACCCCTCCACTTT. Its translation: CASSYSIRVDKSPLHF. This chain joins TRBV7-2 and TRBJ1-6; weak D call: TRBD1 (5 bases). This CDR3 region has 16 residues. Germline CDR1 reads SGHTA; CDR2 reads FQGNSA.

This clonotype was counted a few times. V is TRBV4-1 and J is TRBJ2-1; 9 bases line up with TRBD2. With V trimmed by 2 bases and J by 10 bases, 9 bases remained unmatched. The CDR3 has 15 residues. Germline loops: CDR1 MGHRA, CDR2 YSYEKL. The CDR3 DNA reads TGCGCCAGCAGCCAAATAGCGGGGGATATAGGAGAGCAGTTCTTC. Translating it yields CASSQIAGDIGEQFF.

This clonotype has a handful of counts. The V and J genes are TRBV29-1 and TRBJ2-7; weak D call: TRBD2 (7 bases). The CDR3 has 12 residues. Germline CDR1 reads SQVTM; CDR2 reads ANQGSEA. V lost 7 bases to trimming and J lost 6 bases, with 16 bases between them. CDR3 protein: CSAGWGGPEQYF. The CDR3 DNA is TGCAGCGCCGGTTGGGGGGGGCCCGAGCAGTACTTC.

This clonotype appeared a few times. V usage is TRBV7-2 and J usage is TRBJ2-1, with 10 positions matching TRBD1. Germline CDR1 is SGHTA and CDR2 is FQGNSA. V lost 0 bases, J lost 1 base, and 12 bases stayed unmatched. The CDR3 is 20 residues long. The CDR3 region is CASSLARAPTGGISYNEQFF. Here the CDR3 DNA reads TGTGCCAGCAGCTTAGCGAGGGCCCCGACAGGGGGCATTTCCTACAATGAGCAGTTCTTC.

This clonotype has at least ten counts. This chain links TRBV5-1 with TRBJ2-3, with TRBD1 matching 9 bases. Germline V lookup: CDR1 SGHRS, CDR2 YFSETQ. This CDR3 has 14 amino acids. J gave up 2 bases and V 4 bases, and 2 bases lay outside the gene matches. This CDR3 reads CASSLQGATDTQYF. The CDR3 nucleotides are TGCGCCAGCAGCCTACAGGGGGCCACAGATACGCAGTATTTT. Combining the CDR3 with reference TRBV5-1 and TRBJ2-3 gives the whole variable domain KAGVTQTPRYLIKTRGQQVTLSCSPISGHRSVSWYQQTPGQGLQFLFEYFSETQRNKGNFPGRFSGRQFSNSRSEMNVSTLELGDSALYLCASSLQGATDTQYFGPGTRLTVL.